Described below is a single T cell receptor beta chain sequence and its context. Its matching antigen is unknown. Genomic DNA from each subset was divided evenly over several immunoSEQ plates. Each PCR replicate from the sorted subsets contained 200 to 250 ng DNA, which is around 30,000 T cell genomes. Measured with immunoSEQ multiplex PCR; TCRdb has only the in-frame clones, and not every one. The sample gives roughly 1,500,000 clones, 97% to 99% of which show up once; around 0.38% is in the top ten. This CDR3 comprises 11 residues. Trimming removed 2 bases at V and 6 bases at J, with 7 bases between. The germline gives CDR1 DFQATT, CDR2 SNEGSKA (reference sequence). This sample is part of a study of shared clonotypes between healthy human individuals. Overall study findings and caveats: Rarefaction revealed incomplete sorted-subset sequencing despite large depth. Several donors held about 5% of naive CD4 clonotypes in common.

This chain links TRBV20-1 with TRBJ1-1; tentatively, D is TRBD1 (5 bases). The sample taken for sequencing was naive CD4+ T cells sorted from blood. Subset of the sample: CD45RA+ positively selected. The source of this sequence is a man younger than 45 in good health. The CDR3 sequence: CSARQGAEAFF. CDR3 sequence (DNA): TGCAGTGCTAGACAGGGAGCTGAAGCTTTCTTT.